These 8 T cell receptor beta chains were all obtained from the same sample, sequenced in a study of patients and donors after allogeneic stem cell transplantation (dated by TCRdb to the early 2020s). Library generation was performed with RT-PCR. The data were produced on a NextSeq 550. TCRdb reanalyzed the raw reads on its own, using fastp at Q25 for trimming and MiXCR for clone calling, and kept in-frame beta chains. Entries that share a CDR3 protein sequence are merged under the most common genes and DNA. This sample gives some 200,000 distinct CDR3 sequences in total; roughly two fifths of them show up just once. The ten largest clones take up 33% of the sample. The specimen sequenced was blood, either unsorted or a sorted T cell fraction (not recorded which). The receptors here all came from a human donor who was either an allogeneic HSCT recipient or a stem cell or donor lymphocyte infusion donor (not recorded which). It is not recorded whose cells these are; they may come from a transplant donor.

The genes are TRBV7-2 and TRBJ2-5, with 9 bases aligning to TRBD2. Germline loops: CDR1 SGHTA, CDR2 FQGNSA. V lost 5 bases, J lost 3 bases, and 7 bases stayed unmatched. The CDR3 length is 15 residues. CDR3: CASSGSGRIEETQYF. In DNA, the CDR3 is TGTGCCAGCAGCGGTAGCGGGAGAATAGAAGAGACCCAGTACTTC.

The genes are TRBV12-3 or TRBV12-4 and TRBJ2-5, with D unresolved. Trimming took off 5 bases at V and 0 bases at J, with 7 bases between the two ends. This CDR3 has 13 amino acids. Here the CDR3 DNA reads TGTGCCAGCAGTCCGGACCACCAAGAGACCCAGTACTTC. Translated: CASSPDHQETQYF.

J is TRBJ1-5 and V is TRBV11-2; tentative D call: TRBD1 (5 bases). The CDR3 has 17 amino acids. V lost 1 base, J lost 2 bases, and 15 bases lay in between. The germline V gene encodes CDR1 SGHAT and CDR2 FQNNGV. The CDR3 region has the DNA TGTGCCAGCAGCTTAGGTATACGGGGGTTGGGCAATCAGCCCCAGCATTTT. Its protein is CASSLGIRGLGNQPQHF. The variable domain in full, with the rest retrieved from reference TRBV11-2 and TRBJ1-5, is EAGVAQSPRYKIIEKRQSVAFWCNPISGHATLYWYQQILGQGPKLLIQFQNNGVVDDSQLPKDRFSAERLKGVDSTLKIQPAKLEDSAVYLCASSLGIRGLGNQPQHFGDGTRLSIL.

This chain joins TRBV6-2 or TRBV6-3 and TRBJ1-2; no firm D call. The germline V and J ends were trimmed by 8 bases and 0 bases, with 13 bases remaining between them. Germline V lookup: CDR1 MNHEY, CDR2 SVGEGT. The length of the CDR3 is 14 residues. This CDR3 reads CASEAVPPNYGYTF. The CDR3, as DNA: TGTGCCAGCGAAGCGGTTCCTCCTAACTATGGCTACACCTTC.

This CDR3 is CASPDRGGYEQYF. The DNA for the CDR3 is TGTGCCAGCCCCGACAGGGGAGGCTACGAGCAGTACTTC. The chain combines TRBV9 with TRBJ2-7; 8 nucleotides agree with TRBD1. Germline values: CDR1 SGDLS, CDR2 YYNGEE. This CDR3 comprises 13 residues. Germline trimming cut 7 bases from V and 3 bases from J; bases unmatched to any gene: 6.

The CDR3 nucleotides are TGTGCCAGCAGTTTTTCCGGGACAAGGGCTTTCTTT. Its translation is CASSFSGTRAFF. The chain combines TRBV28 with TRBJ1-1; tentative D call: TRBD1 (6 bases). In germline, CDR1 is MDHEN, CDR2 SYDVKM. The CDR3 extends over 12 amino acids. V lost 3 bases and J lost 11, with 13 bases in between.

The count of this clonotype is one. The chain couples TRBV4-2 to TRBJ2-3; D uncertain. CDR3 size: 12 residues. Deletions cut 6 bases from V and 6 bases from J, with 10 bases between. Germline lookup yields CDR1 LGHNA and CDR2 YNFKEQ. The CDR3 sequence: CASSPVGDTQYF. The CDR3 nucleotides read TGTGCCAGCAGTCCCGTTGGGGATACGCAGTATTTT.

The sample holds a few counts of this clonotype. The chain carries TRBV9 and TRBJ1-1, with D hard to call. The CDR3 consists of 14 residues. Germline CDR1 and CDR2: SGDLS and YYNGEE. The V end lost 0 bases, the J end lost 5 bases, and 11 bases lay between the germline ends. This CDR3 reads CASSVGPPGTEAFF. In DNA form, the CDR3 reads TGTGCCAGCAGCGTAGGCCCCCCGGGGACTGAAGCTTTCTTT.